This paragraph reports one T cell receptor beta chain. Using immunoSEQ multiplex PCR, the repertoire was profiled, and TCRdb retains in-frame clones only, with some absent. The table includes fewer than 15,000 clones, 81% detected once. These data come from a study of blood T cell repertoires in COVID-19. Germline CDR1 and CDR2: SGHTA and FQGTGA. This CDR3 has 16 residues. Trimming removed 4 bases from V and 0 bases from J; junction bases left unmatched: 5. Sequencing was performed on peripheral blood. This chain connects TRBV7-3 to TRBJ2-1; TRBD2 matches at 8 bases. The TCR was taken from a human donor in a cohort sampled during active COVID-19. The CDR3 sequence: CASSSLAGSSYNEQFF. Here the CDR3 DNA reads TGTGCCAGCAGCTCGCTAGCGGGCAGCTCCTACAATGAGCAGTTCTTC.